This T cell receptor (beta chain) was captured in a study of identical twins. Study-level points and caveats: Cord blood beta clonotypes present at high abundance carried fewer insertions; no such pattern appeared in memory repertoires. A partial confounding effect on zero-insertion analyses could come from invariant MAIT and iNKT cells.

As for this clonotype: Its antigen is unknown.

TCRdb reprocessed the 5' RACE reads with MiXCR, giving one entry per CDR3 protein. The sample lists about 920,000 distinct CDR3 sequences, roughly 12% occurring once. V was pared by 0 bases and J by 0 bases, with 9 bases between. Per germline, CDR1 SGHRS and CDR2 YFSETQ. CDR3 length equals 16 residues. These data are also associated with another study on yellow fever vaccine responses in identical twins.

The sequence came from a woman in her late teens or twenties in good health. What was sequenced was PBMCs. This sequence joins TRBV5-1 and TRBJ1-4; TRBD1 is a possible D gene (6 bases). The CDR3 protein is CASSLGGGATNEKLFF. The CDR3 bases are TGCGCCAGCAGCTTGGGCGGGGGCGCAACTAATGAAAAACTGTTTTTT.